This TCR beta chain derives from a study of cytomegalovirus exposure and HLA in healthy donors. The CDR3 runs 14 residues. CDR1 and CDR2 from the germline V gene are SEHNR and FQNEAQ (reference sequence). V gave up 2 bases and J gave up 5 bases, with 12 bases separating them. Measured with immunoSEQ multiplex PCR; TCRdb has only the in-frame clones, and not every one. The sample shows some 210,000 clones, less than 85% of them seen only once. Sample: PBMCs. This TCR was sampled from a woman aged 18-35 years in good health and CMV-seronegative. The chain links TRBV7-9 to TRBJ1-1; the D is unclear. The CDR3 loop is CASSLSSIGTEAFF. For the CDR3, the DNA is TGTGCCAGCAGCTTAAGCTCGATCGGGACTGAAGCTTTCTTT. The variable domain in full, completed from reference TRBV7-9 and TRBJ1-1, reads DTGVSQNPRHKITKRGQNVTFRCDPISEHNRLYWYRQTLGQGPEFLTYFQNEAQLEKSRLLSDRFSAERPKGSFSTLEIQRTEQGDSAMYLCASSLSSIGTEAFFGQGTRLTVV.